This T cell receptor beta chain emerged from a study of regulatory T cells in long-lasting Graves disease. This clonotype has a handful of counts. Stated time point: newly diagnosed GD, antithyroid drugs for less than 3 months. Extracted PBMC RNA gave rise to the TCR library. Construction of the TCR beta libraries employed iRepertoire HTBI primers in conjunction with Arm-PCR of CDR3 regions. TCRdb recomputed calls from the multiplex PCR reads with MiXCR, one row per CDR3 protein. The sample records a few hundred thousand distinct CDR3 sequences, roughly 16% being singletons. The CDR3 covers 16 residues. Trimming at V came to 4 bases and at J to 7 bases, leaving 12 bases not matched to a gene. Germline CDR1 and CDR2: MNHNS and SASEGT. The sample was also reused in another study, on T cells in Graves' hyperthyroidism and ophthalmopathy. That work adds: Across 18 months, stable Graves' hyperthyroidism was marked by no progression to ophthalmopathy. Any patient presenting with uncontrolled infection, other autoimmune disease, pregnancy or lactation was left out.

The TCR originated in a woman between 18 and 29 years old with Graves disease. J is TRBJ2-4 and V is TRBV6-1; TRBD2 matches at 8 bases. The source material was peripheral blood mononuclear cells (PBMCs), sampled at new diagnosis, from a patient treated with antithyroid drugs. The CDR3 protein is CASSVAVPAGVNIQYF. The CDR3 coding sequence is TGTGCCAGCAGTGTGGCGGTCCCAGCGGGAGTGAACATTCAGTACTTC.